This T cell receptor beta chain was sequenced for a study of blood T cell repertoires in COVID-19. This CDR3 is 15 amino acids long. Losses at the gene ends were 5 bases for V and 2 bases for J; bases not matched to a gene: 6. The germline CDR1 and CDR2 sequences are MNHEY and SMNVEV (reference sequence). Libraries were prepared by immunoSEQ multiplex PCR; TCRdb keeps only in-frame clonotypes and omits some of them. The sample lists about 200,000 clones, around 95% occurring once. The chain combines TRBV27 with TRBJ2-7; 10 bases fit TRBD2. Sequencing was done on a sample of peripheral blood. This TCR derives from a man younger than 45 with COVID-19, enrolled during active disease. CDR3 DNA sequence: TGTGCCAGCAGTCCTCTAGCGGGGGCCCCCTACGAGCAGTACTTC. Its protein product is CASSPLAGAPYEQYF.